This T cell receptor beta chain was observed in a study of cytomegalovirus exposure and HLA in healthy donors. Findings and caveats of the study: Rare TCR sequences predominated, though certain public TCRs were found in many donors. A classifier reportedly called cytomegalovirus status with high sensitivity and specificity. The study flagged around 160 TCR beta chains as cytomegalovirus-associated. It was confirmed in vitro that a few of the CMV-associated chains were specific for CMV antigens.

Per germline, CDR1 LGHNT and CDR2 FRNRAP. The CDR3 has 16 residues. Trimming took 6 bases from V and 9 from J; bases not matched to a gene: 13. TCRdb's copy holds only in-frame clones and misses some; the assay was immunoSEQ multiplex PCR. The repertoire holds around 300,000 clones, with approximately 87% as singletons. To note about this clone: What it recognizes is unknown.

This chain uses TRBV12-5 with TRBJ2-1; 11 nucleotides agree with TRBD2. The material sequenced was PBMCs. The clonotype comes from a woman aged 18-35 years in good health and CMV-seronegative. The CDR3 is CASGPGTSGWGGEQFF. The CDR3 DNA reads as TGTGCTAGTGGGCCCGGGACTAGCGGCTGGGGGGGTGAGCAGTTCTTC.